The 4 T cell receptor beta chains below all came from one sample that was sequenced in a study of blood T cell repertoires in COVID-19. Repertoires were generated with immunoSEQ multiplex PCR, while TCRdb's copy carries only in-frame clones and drops some. This table holds approximately 200,000 clones, 75% to 90% found once. Sequencing input: PBMCs or T cells enriched from blood (not recorded which). Source of these receptors: a woman in her twenties or thirties who had been exposed to COVID-19.

The chain couples TRBV12-2 to TRBJ2-3; TRBD2 is the table's D call, not checked against the DNA. TRBV12-2 constitutes a pseudogene. The CDR3 covers 19 residues. This CDR3 is CASRDPGKGFRWGTDTQYF. CDR3 in DNA: TGTGCAAGTCGCGACCCCGGGAAGGGATTCAGGTGGGGCACAGATACGCAGTATTTT.

This chain links TRBV2 with TRBJ2-1; 8 bases are shared with TRBD1. With 6 bases clipped from V and 5 bases from J, the junction kept 6 bases outside the gene matches. This CDR3 contains 14 residues. The germline CDR1 and CDR2 sequences are SNHLY and FYNNEI. The CDR3 nucleotides are TGTGCCAGCAGGCGGACAGGGCAAGACAATGAGCAGTTCTTC. This encodes CASRRTGQDNEQFF.

J is TRBJ2-1 and V is TRBV5-1, with TRBD1 matching over 7 bases. This CDR3 is 16 amino acids long. Losses at the gene ends were 0 bases for V and 0 bases for J; bases not matched to a gene: 3. Germline CDR1 SGHRS, CDR2 YFSETQ. DNA for the CDR3: TGCGCCAGCAGCTTGGAAGGGGGCGGCTCCTACAATGAGCAGTTCTTC. Translating gives CASSLEGGGSYNEQFF.

The chain links TRBV4-1 to TRBJ1-6; no clear D. CDR1 MGHRA and CDR2 YSYEKL come from the germline V gene. There are 14 residues in the CDR3. V shed 2 bases and J shed 4 bases, with 6 bases lying between them. This CDR3 is CASSQFQYNSPLHF. In nucleotides, the CDR3 is TGCGCCAGCAGCCAATTTCAGTATAATTCACCCCTCCACTTT.